The rows below give T cell receptor beta chains drawn from one sample of a study of identical twins. Via MiXCR, TCRdb re-called the 5' RACE reads, giving one row per CDR3 protein. This sample has some 1,600,000 distinct CDR3 sequences; around 33% occur once, and the top ten carry about 0.27%. Sequenced material: cord blood. All receptors derive from a newborn girl in good health. CDR3s include the opening cysteine and the closing phenylalanine or tryptophan. Fields, in order: D gene, V gene, J gene, clone size, CDR3 protein, CDR3 DNA. D genes are given only for firm matches. The size entry is marked missing in some rows and otherwise reads once, few, many or a size class.

d_gene: .; v_gene: TRBV27; j_gene: TRBJ2-7; abundance: few; CDR3aa: CASSSHRDYYEQYF; CDR3nt: TGTGCCAGCAGTTCCCACAGGGATTATTACGAGCAGTACTTC
d_gene: .; v_gene: TRBV24-1; j_gene: TRBJ2-6; abundance: few; CDR3aa: CATSLIRGPDSGANVLTF; CDR3nt: TGTGCCACCAGTTTAATCAGGGGTCCCGACTCTGGGGCCAACGTCCTGACTTTC
d_gene: .; v_gene: TRBV9; j_gene: TRBJ2-5; abundance: few; CDR3aa: CASSVNWKETQYF; CDR3nt: TGTGCCAGCAGCGTAAACTGGAAAGAGACCCAGTACTTC
d_gene: TRBD1; v_gene: TRBV5-6; j_gene: TRBJ2-7; abundance: once; CDR3aa: CASLPGTGSSEQYF; CDR3nt: TGTGCCAGCTTACCCGGGACAGGGTCCTCCGAGCAGTACTTC
d_gene: .; v_gene: TRBV7-2; j_gene: TRBJ2-6; abundance: few; CDR3aa: CASSPEGASGANVLTF; CDR3nt: TGTGCCAGCAGCCCGGAAGGGGCCTCTGGGGCCAACGTCCTGACTTTC
d_gene: .; v_gene: TRBV25-1; j_gene: TRBJ1-1; abundance: .; CDR3aa: CASSDRQDTEAFF; CDR3nt: TGTGCCAGCAGTGATCGACAGGACACTGAAGCTTTCTTT
d_gene: TRBD2; v_gene: TRBV2; j_gene: TRBJ2-3; abundance: .; CDR3aa: CASSVGRGYTDTQYF; CDR3nt: TGTGCCAGCAGTGTTGGGCGGGGGTACACAGATACGCAGTATTTT
d_gene: .; v_gene: TRBV11-2; j_gene: TRBJ2-1; abundance: few; CDR3aa: CASSLGWGATYNEQFF; CDR3nt: TGTGCCAGCAGCTTAGGTTGGGGGGCAACCTACAATGAGCAGTTCTTC
d_gene: .; v_gene: TRBV5-1; j_gene: TRBJ2-5; abundance: many; CDR3aa: CASSLIGSQETQYF; CDR3nt: TGCGCCAGCAGCCTGATCGGGAGCCAAGAGACCCAGTACTTC
d_gene: TRBD1; v_gene: TRBV6-5; j_gene: TRBJ1-3; abundance: .; CDR3aa: CASSQDRASGNTIYF; CDR3nt: TGTGCCAGCAGTCAGGACAGGGCATCTGGAAACACCATATATTTT
d_gene: TRBD1; v_gene: TRBV9; j_gene: TRBJ2-3; abundance: few; CDR3aa: CASSPRGTVTDTQYF; CDR3nt: TGTGCCAGCAGCCCGCGAGGGACAGTCACAGATACGCAGTATTTT
d_gene: TRBD1; v_gene: TRBV4-1; j_gene: TRBJ1-6; abundance: .; CDR3aa: CASSQGDSLNSPLHF; CDR3nt: TGCGCCAGCAGCCAAGGGGACAGCTTAAATTCACCCCTCCACTTT
d_gene: .; v_gene: TRBV25-1; j_gene: TRBJ1-1; abundance: .; CDR3aa: CATQIEAGAFF; CDR3nt: TGTGCCACTCAAATCGAGGCTGGAGCTTTCTTT
d_gene: .; v_gene: TRBV11-2; j_gene: TRBJ2-3; abundance: .; CDR3aa: CASLGLRGPTDTQYF; CDR3nt: TGTGCCAGCCTAGGGTTGAGGGGCCCCACAGATACGCAGTATTTT
d_gene: TRBD2; v_gene: TRBV27; j_gene: TRBJ2-5; abundance: .; CDR3aa: CASTPDRLALETQYF; CDR3nt: TGTGCCAGCACCCCCGACAGACTAGCTTTGGAGACCCAGTACTTC
d_gene: .; v_gene: TRBV25-1; j_gene: TRBJ2-2; abundance: .; CDR3aa: CASDPGLHPNTGELFF; CDR3nt: TGTGCCAGCGATCCGGGGCTCCACCCCAACACCGGGGAGCTGTTTTTT
d_gene: .; v_gene: TRBV20-1; j_gene: TRBJ1-5; abundance: few; CDR3aa: CSAPKPGYQPQHF; CDR3nt: TGCAGTGCCCCAAAGCCGGGCTATCAGCCCCAGCATTTT
d_gene: TRBD2; v_gene: TRBV4-2; j_gene: TRBJ2-1; abundance: .; CDR3aa: CASSQDGAGGHNEQFF; CDR3nt: TGTGCCAGCAGCCAAGATGGGGCGGGGGGGCACAATGAGCAGTTCTTC
d_gene: TRBD1; v_gene: TRBV29-1; j_gene: TRBJ2-7; abundance: many; CDR3aa: CSVFVRTGGYEQYF; CDR3nt: TGCAGCGTTTTCGTTAGGACAGGGGGCTACGAGCAGTACTTC
d_gene: .; v_gene: TRBV5-1; j_gene: TRBJ2-1; abundance: .; CDR3aa: CASSFIAESYNEQFF; CDR3nt: TGCGCCAGCAGCTTTATCGCGGAATCATACAATGAGCAGTTCTTC
d_gene: TRBD1; v_gene: TRBV25-1; j_gene: TRBJ2-3; abundance: .; CDR3aa: CASRGTGRGTDTQYF; CDR3nt: TGTGCCAGCAGGGGGACAGGGAGGGGAACAGATACGCAGTATTTT
d_gene: .; v_gene: TRBV4-1; j_gene: TRBJ1-5; abundance: .; CDR3aa: CASSQAGDSNQPQHF; CDR3nt: TGCGCCAGCAGCCAGGCAGGGGATAGCAATCAGCCCCAGCATTTT
d_gene: TRBD1; v_gene: TRBV10-3; j_gene: TRBJ1-2; abundance: few; CDR3aa: CATSTRGLGYGYTF; CDR3nt: TGTGCCACCAGTACCAGGGGGCTGGGCTATGGCTACACCTTC
d_gene: .; v_gene: TRBV7-2; j_gene: TRBJ2-7; abundance: few; CDR3aa: CASSPNRYTYEQYF; CDR3nt: TGTGCCAGCAGCCCGAACAGGTATACATACGAGCAGTACTTC
d_gene: TRBD2; v_gene: TRBV27; j_gene: TRBJ2-1; abundance: many; CDR3aa: CASRGTSGTYNEQFF; CDR3nt: TGTGCCAGCAGGGGAACTAGCGGGACATACAATGAGCAGTTCTTC
d_gene: .; v_gene: TRBV2; j_gene: TRBJ2-7; abundance: .; CDR3aa: CARKALLGPYNEQYF; CDR3nt: TGTGCCAGAAAAGCCCTCTTGGGCCCCTACAATGAGCAGTACTTC
d_gene: .; v_gene: TRBV6-1; j_gene: TRBJ2-7; abundance: once; CDR3aa: CASSELGLGFHEQYF; CDR3nt: TGTGCCAGCAGTGAACTGGGACTGGGTTTCCACGAGCAGTACTTC
d_gene: .; v_gene: TRBV24-1; j_gene: TRBJ2-7; abundance: .; CDR3aa: CATSDSGGTNNEQYF; CDR3nt: TGTGCCACCAGTGATTCAGGCGGGACGAACAATGAGCAGTACTTC
d_gene: TRBD1; v_gene: TRBV28; j_gene: TRBJ1-6; abundance: few; CDR3aa: CASSWGTGTSPLHF; CDR3nt: TGTGCCAGCAGTTGGGGGACAGGTACTTCACCCCTCCACTTT
d_gene: TRBD2; v_gene: TRBV28; j_gene: TRBJ2-3; abundance: .; CDR3aa: CASSLRIGRADTQYF; CDR3nt: TGTGCCAGCAGTTTACGTATAGGGAGGGCAGATACGCAGTATTTT
d_gene: .; v_gene: TRBV7-2; j_gene: TRBJ2-7; abundance: .; CDR3aa: CASSLVRAEYEQYF; CDR3nt: TGTGCCAGCAGCTTAGTTCGGGCGGAATACGAGCAGTACTTC
d_gene: TRBD2; v_gene: TRBV7-2; j_gene: TRBJ2-7; abundance: many; CDR3aa: CASSQGLLFPYEQYF; CDR3nt: TGTGCCAGCAGCCAGGGACTACTATTTCCCTACGAGCAGTACTTC
d_gene: .; v_gene: TRBV12-3/TRBV12-4; j_gene: TRBJ2-3; abundance: .; CDR3aa: CASSPLDTFTDTQYF; CDR3nt: TGTGCCAGCAGTCCATTGGACACCTTCACAGATACGCAGTATTTT
d_gene: .; v_gene: TRBV6-2/TRBV6-3; j_gene: TRBJ1-5; abundance: few; CDR3aa: CASSYGRDYSNQPQHF; CDR3nt: TGTGCCAGCAGTTACGGCAGGGACTATAGCAATCAGCCCCAGCATTTT
d_gene: .; v_gene: TRBV5-1; j_gene: TRBJ1-2; abundance: many; CDR3aa: CASMGQDTKAANYGYTF; CDR3nt: TGCGCCAGCATGGGCCAGGACACCAAGGCAGCTAACTATGGCTACACCTTC
d_gene: TRBD2; v_gene: TRBV5-6; j_gene: TRBJ2-7; abundance: .; CDR3aa: CASSLVGLADYNEQYF; CDR3nt: TGTGCCAGCAGCTTGGTCGGACTAGCAGACTACAATGAGCAGTACTTC
d_gene: .; v_gene: TRBV5-1; j_gene: TRBJ2-7; abundance: few; CDR3aa: CASSLGLVSSYEQYF; CDR3nt: TGCGCCAGCAGCTTGGGATTGGTCAGCTCCTACGAGCAGTACTTC
d_gene: .; v_gene: TRBV29-1; j_gene: TRBJ2-5; abundance: .; CDR3aa: CSAPIGDTSDNEQYF; CDR3nt: TGCAGCGCTCCAATCGGGGACACCTCGGACAATGAGCAGTACTTC
d_gene: .; v_gene: TRBV9; j_gene: TRBJ2-2; abundance: few; CDR3aa: CASSGNRDLPNTGELFF; CDR3nt: TGTGCCAGCAGCGGTAACCGGGATTTACCGAACACCGGGGAGCTGTTTTTT
d_gene: .; v_gene: TRBV4-1; j_gene: TRBJ1-4; abundance: few; CDR3aa: CASSRLRREKLFF; CDR3nt: TGCGCCAGCAGCCGACTCCGACGGGAAAAACTGTTTTTT
d_gene: .; v_gene: TRBV20-1; j_gene: TRBJ2-1; abundance: .; CDR3aa: CSATGARQGSYNEQFF; CDR3nt: TGCAGTGCTACTGGAGCCCGCCAGGGATCCTACAATGAGCAGTTCTTC
d_gene: .; v_gene: TRBV5-1; j_gene: TRBJ2-7; abundance: once; CDR3aa: CASSTGGRNEQYF; CDR3nt: TGCGCCAGCAGCACGGGGGGCAGGAATGAGCAGTACTTC
d_gene: .; v_gene: TRBV12-3/TRBV12-4; j_gene: TRBJ1-4; abundance: few; CDR3aa: CASSFRTVNEKLFF; CDR3nt: TGTGCCAGCAGTTTTAGGACAGTTAATGAAAAACTGTTTTTT
d_gene: TRBD1; v_gene: TRBV6-6; j_gene: TRBJ1-1; abundance: .; CDR3aa: CASSPRQGRVQTEAFF; CDR3nt: TGTGCCAGCAGTCCACGACAGGGGAGGGTGCAAACTGAAGCTTTCTTT
d_gene: .; v_gene: TRBV5-1; j_gene: TRBJ1-6; abundance: .; CDR3aa: CASSLDSFNSPLHF; CDR3nt: TGCGCCAGCAGCTTGGACAGCTTTAATTCACCCCTCCACTTT
d_gene: TRBD1; v_gene: TRBV6-2/TRBV6-3; j_gene: TRBJ1-1; abundance: .; CDR3aa: CASTDMGQSGVSTEAFF; CDR3nt: TGTGCCAGCACCGACATGGGACAGTCCGGCGTGAGCACTGAAGCTTTCTTT